This TCR beta chain was sequenced for a study of blood T cell repertoires in COVID-19 (dated by TCRdb to 2018 to 2020). In terms of the full investigation: Samples from collaborators originated in the United States, Italy and Spain and spanned both the acute and convalescent phases of COVID-19. The material from the prospective study consisted of cDNA or gDNA derived from T cells, B-cell-depleted T cells, or PBMCs. The repertoires were made available in a free public database intended to serve as a resource for research on the immune response to SARS-CoV-2. Subjects who had been exposed to COVID-19, were actively infected with it, or had recovered from it provided the deeply sampled blood TCRbeta repertoires that made up the dataset. The samples were drawn from the first 160 participants of the ongoing ImmuneRACE study and from over a thousand subjects provided by 6 global collaborators. Sample metadata almost always included a de-identified subject ID, COVID-19 status, age in years and sex. Where HLA class I and class II types were available, the types were taken from metadata supplied by the sample provider, not from assay-based typing.

In regard to this clone: Its antigen remains unidentified. It has no much larger one-base neighbor in the sample; base qualities were not kept.

TCRbeta CDR3 regions were amplified from genomic DNA by means of the immunoSEQ Assay, a bias-controlled multiplex PCR. Concerning the study's data processing: The number of nucleated cells in each sample was estimated from the amplification of reference gene primers within the assay. To quantify the absolute abundance of each unique TCRbeta CDR3 rearrangement, sequence reads were collapsed and filtered. For each sample, productive Simpson clonality was calculated as the square root of Simpson's diversity index over productive rearrangements. TCRdb obtained this table from immuneACCESS and retained in-frame rearrangements with V and J assigned. These tables miss some clones; where compared with another copy, unresolved V genes account for less than half of the shortfall, and the remainder is unexplained. Clone size and the V and J calls come from that table; the DNA yielded D and trimming. The sample table lists more than 65,000 clones, 80% to 90% of them with a count of one. The ten largest clonotypes hold approximately 5.3% of the sample.

Overall study outcomes, separate from this receptor: How much clinical and demographic metadata was included differed by source and by participant, and the metadata was provided uncurated.

The collaborating institutions used their own protocols to collect whole blood in K2EDTA tubes. Collaborator samples were shipped for TCRbeta analysis as frozen whole blood, isolated PBMCs, or DNA extracted from either sample type. The germline V gene yields SGHRS for CDR1 and YFSETQ for CDR2. Including cysteine and phenylalanine, the CDR3 has 15 amino acids. Kept here is only the CDR3 DNA, which spans 45 bases and is read in frame from base 1. The junction shows trimming of 1 base on V and 5 bases on J, and the gene matches do not reach 6 bases of it. The sequence was collected from a man in his fifties with active COVID-19. The sequencing input was peripheral blood. The chain couples TRBV5-1 to TRBJ2-5; the central 9 bases match TRBD2. The CDR3: CASSLSLAGKETQYF. The DNA is as follows: TGCGCCAGCAGCTTGTCGCTAGCGGGGAAGGAGACCCAGTACTTC.